What follows are 14 T cell receptor beta chains derived from one specimen sequenced in a study of metastatic and nonmetastatic thyroid tumors. None of the patients had undergone any treatment ahead of thyroid surgery. MiXCR reprocessed the PCR reads for TCRdb. The table records around 20,000 clones, 22% of them present only once. Sample: tumor tissue. The receptors derive from a female donor with papillary thyroid cancer or a benign thyroid nodule (not recorded which). Some clones in this sample may be carry-over from other donors' samples.

The rearrangement links TRBV28 to TRBJ2-1, with TRBD2 matching over 9 bases. The germline V gene has CDR1 MDHEN and CDR2 SYDVKM. Unmatched junction bases numbered 4, after V lost 1 base and J lost 6 bases. This CDR3 contains 15 residues. The CDR3 loop reads CASSLLGTSPNEQFF. For the CDR3, the DNA is TGTGCCAGCAGTTTATTAGGGACTAGCCCCAATGAGCAGTTCTTC. The full variable domain, rest sourced from reference TRBV28 and TRBJ2-1, is DVKVTQSSRYLVKRTGEKVFLECVQDMDHENMFWYRQDPGLGLRLIYFSYDVKMKEKGDIPEGYSVSREKKERFSLILESASTNQTSMYLCASSLLGTSPNEQFFGPGTRLTVL.

This clone is termed medium-sized. This chain uses TRBV11-2 with TRBJ2-5; D is uncertain. V was pared by 0 bases and J by 5 bases, with 4 bases between. The CDR3 runs to 12 residues. Germline V gene data show CDR1 as SGHAT and CDR2 as FQNNGV. The DNA for the CDR3 is TGTGCCAGCAGCTTAGATTACGAGACCCAGTACTTC. Amino acids: CASSLDYETQYF.

Only a few counts were recorded for this clone. This chain links TRBV20-1 with TRBJ2-7; D remains unclear. Germline CDR1 reads DFQATT; CDR2 reads SNEGSKA (reference sequence). This CDR3 spans 11 amino acids. Trimming removed 0 bases at V and 7 bases at J, with 7 bases between. DNA for the CDR3: TGCAGTGCTAGAGACGTCTCGGAGCAGTACTTC. Translation gives CSARDVSEQYF.

In its sample, this clone was seen a few times. Here the CDR3 reads CASSASFQTESYEQYF. The CDR3 bases are TGTGCCAGCAGCGCCTCATTCCAGACAGAATCCTACGAGCAGTACTTC. This chain uses TRBV9 with TRBJ2-7; possible D gene TRBD1, 5 bases. Germline values: CDR1 SGDLS, CDR2 YYNGEE. V lost 3 bases to trimming and J lost 1 base, with 17 bases between them. The CDR3 sequence is 16 residues long.

This clone was recorded a few times. The chain combines TRBV6-2 or TRBV6-3 with TRBJ2-7; no definite D call. The CDR3 extends over 12 amino acids. Trimming stripped 4 bases from V and 5 bases from J, with 9 bases between. Germline V lookup: CDR1 MNHEY, CDR2 SVGEGT. The CDR3 sequence: CASSSPSHEQYF. The CDR3 DNA reads as TGTGCCAGCAGTTCCCCATCCCACGAGCAGTACTTC.

This clone is judged medium-sized. This rearrangement joins TRBV2 to TRBJ2-7; a weak D match, TRBD2 (6 bases). Trimming shortened V by 7 bases and J by 5 bases, and 21 bases separated the two germline ends. Germline V CDR1 and CDR2: SNHLY, FYNNEI. This CDR3 comprises 15 residues. The CDR3 loop is CASKLGTPQGDEQYF. DNA for the CDR3: TGTGCCAGCAAACTGGGGACTCCCCAAGGGGACGAGCAGTACTTC.

This clone was counted a few times. The J gene is TRBJ2-5, the V gene TRBV12-3 or TRBV12-4; 7 nucleotides line up with TRBD2. This CDR3 contains 13 residues. J gave up 5 bases and V 3 bases, and 3 bases lay outside the gene matches. This CDR3 reads CASSFGGGETQYF. As DNA, the CDR3 is TGTGCCAGCAGTTTCGGGGGAGGGGAGACCCAGTACTTC.

In nucleotides, the CDR3 is TGTGCCAGCAGTTTTTACCCCGGGGAGCTGTTTTTT. Translated: CASSFYPGELFF. This chain links TRBV12-3 or TRBV12-4 with TRBJ2-2; D is ambiguous. This CDR3 contains 12 residues. Deletions cut 3 bases from V and 6 bases from J, with 5 bases between.

This clone was counted at least ten times. This chain joins TRBV20-1 and TRBJ1-2; D is unclear. Looked up from germline, CDR1 is DFQATT and CDR2 is SNEGSKA (reference sequence). V dropped 3 bases and J dropped 1 base, with 9 bases sitting between them. The CDR3 is 13 residues long. CDR3 protein: CSASFQVNYGYTF. CDR3 DNA sequence: TGCAGTGCTAGCTTTCAGGTTAACTATGGCTACACCTTC.

This clone was picked up many times. The chain is built from TRBV2 and TRBJ2-3; 9 nucleotides agree with TRBD2. The V segment lost 7 bases and the J segment 2 bases; nucleotides outside the gene matches: 7. Germline assignment: CDR1 SNHLY and CDR2 FYNNEI. The CDR3 extends over 15 amino acids. The CDR3 DNA is TGTGCCAGCACGGAGCGGGAGGTGAACACAGATACGCAGTATTTT. Translating it yields CASTEREVNTDTQYF.

This clone has a handful of counts. The chain recombines TRBV20-1 with TRBJ2-7; the match to TRBD2 covers 12 bases. V trimming: 1 base; J trimming: 2 bases; junction bases outside the gene matches: 3. Germline-derived CDR1 and CDR2 are DFQATT and SNEGSKA (reference sequence). The CDR3 totals 15 residues. The CDR3 region is CSARGTSGDTYEQYF. The CDR3 DNA is TGCAGTGCTAGAGGGACTAGCGGGGACACCTACGAGCAGTACTTC.

This clone was counted a single time. The genes are TRBV19 and TRBJ2-6; D unresolved. The V gene lost 1 base and the J gene lost 0 bases, with 10 bases spanning the gap. Germline CDR1 reads LNHDA; CDR2 reads SQIVND (reference sequence). CDR3 length: 17 amino acids. CDR3: CASSIGEGYSGANVLTF. The DNA of the CDR3 is TGTGCCAGTAGTATAGGAGAAGGCTACTCTGGGGCCAACGTCCTGACTTTC.

J is TRBJ2-3 and V is TRBV7-3; 9 bases are a match to TRBD2. Unmatched junction bases numbered 9, after V lost 4 bases and J lost 1 base. Germline values: CDR1 SGHTA, CDR2 FQGTGA. The CDR3 length is 17 residues. In DNA form, the CDR3 reads TGTGCCAGCAGCTCTATCGGACTAGCGCGAGGCACAGATACGCAGTATTTT. It specifies CASSSIGLARGTDTQYF. The whole variable domain, filled in from reference TRBV7-3 and TRBJ2-3, reads GAGVSQTPSNKVTEKGKYVELRCDPISGHTALYWYRQSLGQGPEFLIYFQGTGAADDSGLPNDRFFAVRPEGSVSTLKIQRTERGDSAVYLCASSSIGLARGTDTQYFGPGTRLTVL.

Concerning this clone itself: At one boundary the junction diverges from the germline segment, which might be a read error. Additional DNA sequences in this sample encode the identical CDR3. The chain recombines TRBV30 with TRBJ2-7; possible D gene TRBD2, 5 bases. The CDR3 contains 13 residues. Germline CDR1 reads GTSNPN; CDR2 reads SVGIG (reference sequence). The CDR3, as DNA: TGTGCCTGGAGTATGGCTAGCCGGTACGAGCAATACTTC. Translation: CAWSMASRYEQYF.